Following are 24 T cell receptor beta chains from one sample sequenced in a study of a mutant IDH1 vaccine in newly diagnosed glioma. Some clones are missing from TCRdb's copy, which holds only in-frame ones; the method was immunoSEQ multiplex PCR. The table lists 65,000 or so clones, about 88% of them singletons. No antigen is known for these receptors. Time point given: week 23, last vaccination. In every dose of vaccine, 300 ug of mutant IDH1 20-mer peptide was given alongside topical imiquimod. The input for sequencing was PBMCs, taken from a glioma patient whose treatment included an IDH1 peptide vaccine. The receptors were gathered from a young man with glioma.

This clone turned up a few times. In nucleotides, the CDR3 is TGCAGCGGGTTACAGGGCTCCTACAATGAGCAGTTCTTC. Residues: CSGLQGSYNEQFF. The chain recombines TRBV29-1 with TRBJ2-1, with D possibly being TRBD1 (6 bases). Per the germline V gene, CDR1 is SQVTM and CDR2 is ANQGSEA. The CDR3 is 13 amino acids. V was cut by 7 bases and J by 0 bases, with 10 bases left in between.

The chain couples TRBV21-1 to TRBJ1-1; no DNA check was done on the table's D call, TRBD1. TRBV21-1 constitutes a pseudogene. The CDR3 spans 16 residues. The CDR3 DNA reads TGTGCCAGCAGCAAAGCGAGCCGACAAATGAACACTGAAGCTTTCTTT. Its translation: CASSKASRQMNTEAFF.

J is TRBJ2-2 and V is TRBV5-1, with 10 bases that match TRBD1. The V gene end was trimmed by 2 bases and the J gene end by 7 bases; junction bases not matched to a gene: 5. Germline CDR1 is SGHRS and CDR2 is YFSETQ. CDR3 length: 15 amino acids. In DNA form, the CDR3 reads TGCGCCAGCAGCTTTGACAGGGGGCCTGGCGGGGAGCTGTTTTTT. It translates to CASSFDRGPGGELFF.

The chain has TRBV15 and TRBJ1-5; 8 positions agree with TRBD1. Germline values: CDR1 LNHNV, CDR2 YYDKDF (reference sequence). The CDR3 consists of 15 residues. V trimming: 0 bases; J trimming: 6 bases; junction bases outside the gene matches: 4. CDR3 amino acids: CATSRDRGLLQPQHF. The CDR3 region has the DNA TGTGCCACCAGCAGAGACAGGGGGCTTCTTCAGCCCCAGCATTTT. The full variable domain, its missing parts supplied by reference TRBV15 and TRBJ1-5, is DAMVIQNPRYQVTQFGKPVTLSCSQTLNHNVMYWYQQKSSQAPKLLFHYYDKDFNNEADTPDNFQSRRPNTSFCFLDIRSPGLGDTAMYLCATSRDRGLLQPQHFGDGTRLSIL.

The chain joins TRBV18 to TRBJ1-1, with D maybe TRBD1 (5 bases). The germline V and J ends were trimmed by 3 bases and 0 bases, with 8 bases remaining between them. CDR1 and CDR2 (germline): KGHSH, LQKENI. The CDR3 covers 14 residues. CDR3 sequence (DNA): TGTGCCAGCTCACCGGGACGGATGAACACTGAAGCTTTCTTT. Its translation is CASSPGRMNTEAFF.

This clone was seen just once. This sequence joins TRBV5-6 and TRBJ2-7, with TRBD2 identical over 7 bases. Germline V CDR1 and CDR2: SGHDT, YYEEEE. Trimming removed 2 bases from V and 2 bases from J; junction bases left unmatched: 4. This CDR3 contains 14 residues. CDR3 bases: TGTGCCAGCAGCTTACCCGGGACTACCTACGAGCAGTACTTC. Amino acid sequence: CASSLPGTTYEQYF.

The chain recombines TRBV5-1 with TRBJ2-3, with D unclear. Germline assignment: CDR1 SGHRS and CDR2 YFSETQ. Deletions cut 5 bases from V and 4 bases from J, with 14 bases between. The CDR3 has 14 residues. The CDR3 is CASSPRTRPDTQYF. The CDR3 bases are TGCGCCAGCAGTCCCAGGACCCGACCAGATACGCAGTATTTT.

CDR3: CASSGDTNWPQHF. The CDR3 region has the DNA TGTGCCAGCAGCGGAGACACAAACTGGCCCCAGCATTTT. The chain combines TRBV9 with TRBJ1-5, with D hard to call. The CDR3 totals 13 residues. The germline V and J ends were trimmed by 3 bases and 9 bases, with 13 bases remaining between them. CDR1 and CDR2 from the germline V gene are SGDLS and YYNGEE.

The genes are TRBV27 and TRBJ2-1; 7 nucleotides line up with TRBD1. The V gene end was trimmed by 6 bases and the J gene end by 0 bases; junction bases not matched to a gene: 5. This CDR3 comprises 15 residues. CDR1 is MNHEY, CDR2 SMNVEV, per germline (reference sequence). The CDR3: CASRQGPSSYNEQFF. CDR3 DNA: TGTGCCAGCAGACAGGGGCCTAGCTCCTACAATGAGCAGTTCTTC.

The rearrangement joins TRBV5-1 to TRBJ2-3; D gene unclear. Germline V lookup: CDR1 SGHRS, CDR2 YFSETQ. V lost 2 bases and J lost 2, with 21 bases in between. This CDR3 has 18 amino acids. Here the CDR3 reads CASSLSAVPERYTDTQYF. For the CDR3, the DNA is TGCGCCAGCAGCTTATCTGCCGTTCCGGAGAGATACACAGATACGCAGTATTTT.

This clone was observed a handful of times. The chain employs TRBV19 and TRBJ1-6, with 8 bases identical to TRBD1. J was trimmed by 9 bases and V by 5 bases; bases with no gene match: 9. The CDR3 totals 15 residues. The germline V gene encodes CDR1 LNHDA and CDR2 SQIVND (reference sequence). This CDR3 is CASSATDRVGSPLHF. The CDR3 region has the DNA TGTGCCAGTAGTGCAACGGACAGGGTTGGTTCACCCCTCCACTTT.

The chain combines TRBV10-3 with TRBJ2-3; D is uncertain. This CDR3 is 14 amino acids long. Germline assignment: CDR1 ENHRY and CDR2 SYGVKD. V shed 6 bases and J shed 2 bases, with 12 bases lying between them. CDR3 protein: CAIRASTTTDTQYF. The DNA of the CDR3 is TGTGCCATCAGAGCCTCTACAACCACAGATACGCAGTATTTT.

The chain employs TRBV6-5 and TRBJ1-5, with 7 positions matching TRBD1. The CDR3 consists of 13 residues. The germline gives CDR1 MNHEY, CDR2 SVGAGI. The trim removed 8 bases at V and 4 bases at J, leaving 5 bases unmatched. The CDR3, as DNA: TGTGCCAGCCGGGACAGTAAAAATCAGCCCCAGCATTTT. Translation: CASRDSKNQPQHF.

The chain carries TRBV6-5 and TRBJ1-2; 7 positions match TRBD1. V shed 5 bases, J shed 4 bases, and the junction held 10 bases outside the gene matches. This CDR3 has 15 residues. Germline CDR1 and CDR2: MNHEY and SVGAGI. DNA of the CDR3: TGTGCCAGCAGTGTCGGACAGGCTCCCTTCTATGGCTACACCTTC. This sequence encodes CASSVGQAPFYGYTF.

This chain connects TRBV28 to TRBJ2-5; 9 nucleotides align to TRBD1. V lost 3 bases to trimming and J lost 2 bases; unmatched junction nucleotides: 7. Germline CDR1 and CDR2: MDHEN and SYDVKM. The length of the CDR3 is 16 residues. The CDR3 protein is CASSFRDREPQETQYF. In DNA form, the CDR3 reads TGTGCCAGCAGTTTCCGGGACAGGGAGCCACAAGAGACCCAGTACTTC.

This chain joins TRBV25-1 and TRBJ1-2; weak D call: TRBD1 (6 bases). Germline V gene sequence: CDR1 MGHDK, CDR2 SYGVNS. Trimming shortened V by 3 bases and J by 4 bases, and 15 bases separated the two germline ends. The CDR3 sequence is 15 residues long. The CDR3 reads CASSELQGSGYGYTF. Here the CDR3 DNA reads TGTGCCAGCAGTGAGCTACAGGGATCTGGCTATGGCTACACCTTC.

This clone appeared a few times. The chain carries TRBV19 and TRBJ1-4, with D possibly matching TRBD1 (6 bases). The CDR3 length is 16 residues. V was clipped by 4 bases and J by 7 bases, with 19 bases between them. Germline V gene data show CDR1 as LNHDA and CDR2 as SQIVND (reference sequence). Written as DNA, the CDR3 is TGTGCCAGTAGTAGGAACGCGGGGGCGACGACTGAAAAACTGTTTTTT. Its protein is CASSRNAGATTEKLFF.

The chain combines TRBV11-2 with TRBJ2-3; perhaps TRBD2 as D (6 bases). V lost 1 base, J lost 2 bases, and 16 bases lay in between. CDR3 length: 17 amino acids. The germline V gene encodes CDR1 SGHAT and CDR2 FQNNGV. CDR3 nucleotides: TGTGCCAGCAGCTTAGGGGTCCAGCGGGCACCCACAGATACGCAGTATTTT. As protein: CASSLGVQRAPTDTQYF.

This clone appeared a few times. The chain recombines TRBV4-1 with TRBJ1-1, with D unclear. Trimming removed 4 bases from V and 0 bases from J, with 18 bases in between. Germline V gives CDR1 MGHRA, CDR2 YSYEKL. This CDR3 has 17 amino acids. The CDR3 region is CASSRLITPQMNTEAFF. CDR3 DNA: TGCGCCAGCAGCCGCCTAATCACCCCTCAAATGAACACTGAAGCTTTCTTT.

This clone was counted a few times. The chain recombines TRBV29-1 with TRBJ1-1; D gene unclear. The germline V gene encodes CDR1 SQVTM and CDR2 ANQGSEA. V dropped 7 bases and J dropped 5 bases, with 17 bases sitting between them. The CDR3 contains 13 residues. The CDR3 region is CSGPGFGMTEAFF. Written as DNA, the CDR3 is TGCAGCGGGCCGGGATTTGGGATGACTGAAGCTTTCTTT.

V usage is TRBV14 and J usage is TRBJ2-5, with 9 positions matching TRBD1. V lost 5 bases to trimming and J lost 11 bases; unmatched junction nucleotides: 15. The CDR3 spans 15 residues. Germline lookup yields CDR1 SGHDN and CDR2 FVKESK. CDR3 loop: CASSWTGAPLREQYF. The CDR3 nucleotides are TGTGCCAGCAGCTGGACAGGGGCCCCTCTTCGGGAGCAGTACTTC.

The CDR3 sequence is CASRPQGVGEQYF. In nucleotides, the CDR3 is TGTGCCAGCAGACCACAGGGTGTGGGGGAGCAGTACTTC. J is TRBJ2-5 and V is TRBV6-1; tentative D call: TRBD1 (6 bases). V gave up 6 bases and J gave up 11 bases, with 19 bases separating them. This CDR3 has 13 residues. The V gene's germline CDR1 is MNHNS and CDR2 SASEGT.

V usage is TRBV19 and J usage is TRBJ1-5, with D possibly matching TRBD1 (6 bases). The CDR3 spans 16 residues. CDR1 is LNHDA, CDR2 SQIVND, per germline (reference sequence). Trimming took 3 bases from V and 1 from J, leaving 13 bases between them. The CDR3 is CASSIGGGRSNQPQHF. The CDR3, as DNA: TGTGCCAGTAGTATCGGCGGGGGCAGGAGCAATCAGCCCCAGCATTTT.

V and J are TRBV7-8 and TRBJ2-7; D may be TRBD1 or TRBD2 (5 bases each). Per the germline V gene, CDR1 is SGHVS and CDR2 is FQNEAQ. CDR3 length equals 16 residues. Trimming pared 4 bases from V and 5 bases from J, leaving 21 bases between. The CDR3 spells CASSSLGTPGFDEQYF. For the CDR3, the DNA is TGTGCCAGCAGCTCCTTGGGGACCCCCGGGTTCGACGAGCAGTACTTC.